This TCR beta chain appears in the sequencing data of a study of blood T cell repertoires in COVID-19. For the study at large: COVID-19 samples, acute and convalescent, were from the United States, Italy and Spain.

The V gene's germline CDR1 is SGHRS and CDR2 YFSETQ. The CDR3 has 17 residues. V trimming: 4 bases; J trimming: 0 bases; junction bases outside the gene matches: 7. Repertoires were generated with immunoSEQ multiplex PCR, while TCRdb's copy carries only in-frame clones and drops some. The repertoire includes more than 130,000 clones, roughly 86% of them detected once, and roughly a tenth sits in the top ten. The rearrangement joins TRBV5-1 to TRBJ2-3, with 11 bases aligning to TRBD2. The source is a man aged 45 to 65 with active or convalescent COVID-19. The sequenced sample was peripheral blood. CDR3 sequence: CASSRAGTSGSTDTQYF. The CDR3 region has the DNA TGCGCCAGCAGCCGAGCAGGGACTAGCGGCAGCACAGATACGCAGTATTTT.